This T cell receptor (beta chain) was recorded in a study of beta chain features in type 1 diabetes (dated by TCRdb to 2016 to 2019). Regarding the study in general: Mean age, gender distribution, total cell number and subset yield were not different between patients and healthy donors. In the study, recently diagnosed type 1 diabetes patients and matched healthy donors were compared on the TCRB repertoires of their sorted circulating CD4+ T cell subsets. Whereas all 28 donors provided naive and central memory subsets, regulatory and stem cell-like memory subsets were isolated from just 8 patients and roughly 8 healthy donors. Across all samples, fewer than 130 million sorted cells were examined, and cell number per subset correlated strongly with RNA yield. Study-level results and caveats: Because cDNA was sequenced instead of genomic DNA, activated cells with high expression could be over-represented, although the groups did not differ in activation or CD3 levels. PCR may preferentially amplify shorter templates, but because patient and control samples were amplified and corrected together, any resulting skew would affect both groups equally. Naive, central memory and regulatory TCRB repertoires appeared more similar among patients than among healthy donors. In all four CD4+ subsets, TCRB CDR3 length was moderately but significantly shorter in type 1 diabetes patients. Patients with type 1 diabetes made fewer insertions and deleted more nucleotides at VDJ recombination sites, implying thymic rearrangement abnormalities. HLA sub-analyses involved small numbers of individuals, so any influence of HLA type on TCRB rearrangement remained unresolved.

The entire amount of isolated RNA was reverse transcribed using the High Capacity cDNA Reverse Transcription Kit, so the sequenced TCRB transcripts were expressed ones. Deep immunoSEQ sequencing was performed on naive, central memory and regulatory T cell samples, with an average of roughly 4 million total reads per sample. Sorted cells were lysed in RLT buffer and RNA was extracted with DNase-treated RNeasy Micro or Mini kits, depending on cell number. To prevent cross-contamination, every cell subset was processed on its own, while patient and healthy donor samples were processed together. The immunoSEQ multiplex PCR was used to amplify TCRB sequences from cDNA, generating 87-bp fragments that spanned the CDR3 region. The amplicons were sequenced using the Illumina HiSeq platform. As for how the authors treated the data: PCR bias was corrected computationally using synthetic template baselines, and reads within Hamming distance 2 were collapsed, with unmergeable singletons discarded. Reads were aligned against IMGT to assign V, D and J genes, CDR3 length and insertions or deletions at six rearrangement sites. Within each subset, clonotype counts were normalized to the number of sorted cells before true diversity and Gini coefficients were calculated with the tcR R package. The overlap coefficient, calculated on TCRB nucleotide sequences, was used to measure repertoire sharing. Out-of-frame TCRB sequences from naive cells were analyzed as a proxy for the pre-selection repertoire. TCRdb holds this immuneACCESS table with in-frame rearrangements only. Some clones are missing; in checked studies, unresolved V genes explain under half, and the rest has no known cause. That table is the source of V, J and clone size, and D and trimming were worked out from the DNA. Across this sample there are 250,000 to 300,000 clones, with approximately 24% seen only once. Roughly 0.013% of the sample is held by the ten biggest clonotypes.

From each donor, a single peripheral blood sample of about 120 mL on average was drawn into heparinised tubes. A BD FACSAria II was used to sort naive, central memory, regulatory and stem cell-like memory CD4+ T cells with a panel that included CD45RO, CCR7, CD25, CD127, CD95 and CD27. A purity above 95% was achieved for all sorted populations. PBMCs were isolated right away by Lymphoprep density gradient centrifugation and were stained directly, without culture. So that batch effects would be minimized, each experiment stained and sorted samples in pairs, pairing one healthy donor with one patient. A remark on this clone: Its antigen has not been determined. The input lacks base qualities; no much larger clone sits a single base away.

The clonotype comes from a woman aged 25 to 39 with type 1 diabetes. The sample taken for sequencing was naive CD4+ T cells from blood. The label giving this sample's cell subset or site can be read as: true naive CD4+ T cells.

The CDR3 sequence is CAWSRVGEQYF. The nucleotides read TGTGCCTGGAGCAGGGTCGGGGAGCAGTACTTC. The rearranged segments are TRBV30 and TRBJ2-7; the D gene is perhaps TRBD1, on 5 matching bases. Spanning cysteine to phenylalanine, the CDR3 consists of 11 amino acids. Just CDR3 DNA is preserved here, 33 bases in frame from base 1. From the germline V gene (reference sequence), CDR1 is GTSNPN and CDR2 is SVGIG. V loses 3 bases of germline sequence and J loses 7 bases, and the interval between the two ends is 10 bases.